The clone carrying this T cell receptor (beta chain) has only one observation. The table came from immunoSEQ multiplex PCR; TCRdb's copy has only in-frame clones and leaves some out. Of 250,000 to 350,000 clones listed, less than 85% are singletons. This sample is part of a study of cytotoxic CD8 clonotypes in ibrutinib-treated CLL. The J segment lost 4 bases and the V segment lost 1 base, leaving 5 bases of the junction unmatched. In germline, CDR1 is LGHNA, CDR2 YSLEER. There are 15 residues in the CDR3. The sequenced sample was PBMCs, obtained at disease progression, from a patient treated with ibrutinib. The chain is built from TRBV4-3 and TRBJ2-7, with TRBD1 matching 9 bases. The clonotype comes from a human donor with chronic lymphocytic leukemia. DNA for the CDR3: TGCGCCAGCAGCCAAGGTAGGGACAGGGTGTACGAGCAGTACTTC. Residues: CASSQGRDRVYEQYF.